This T cell receptor beta chain was recovered during a study of CD8 T cells in ankylosing spondylitis. Overall study findings and caveats: Researchers report that disease-linked clones proved CD8+ and relatively rare in peripheral blood. Reports say disease-linked clones showed up significantly more in matched ankylosing spondylitis synovial fluid. Some motif variants had been reported before (in reactive arthritis synovial fluid and blood). There was a TCR beta motif, made of eight highly homologous variants, that appeared characteristic of ankylosing spondylitis blood.

CDR1 is SGHRS, CDR2 YFSETQ, per germline. The CDR3 is 17 amino acids. Trimming at V came to 0 bases and at J to 6 bases, leaving 6 bases not matched to a gene. Making use of molecular barcodes, quantitative 5'-RACE generated TCR beta libraries. TCRdb reprocessed the 5' RACE reads with MiXCR, giving one entry per CDR3 protein. The sample lists about 840,000 distinct CDR3 sequences, over 9.5% seen once, with less than 0.65% in the top ten. A remark on this clonotype: The target antigen is unknown.

This sequence originates from a male donor with ankylosing spondylitis. Sequencing was done on a sample of blood, either unsorted or a sorted T cell fraction (not recorded which). This rearrangement joins TRBV5-1 to TRBJ2-3, with TRBD2 matching 14 bases. CDR3 in DNA: TGCGCCAGCAGCTTGGGGGGGACTAGCGGGAGATCGGATACGCAGTATTTT. This encodes CASSLGGTSGRSDTQYF.